The 21 T cell receptor beta chains given below trace back to one sample, sequenced in a study of cytomegalovirus exposure and HLA in healthy donors. 13 Jbeta primers and 60 Vbeta primers were used for the PCR. The table came from immunoSEQ multiplex PCR; TCRdb's copy has only in-frame clones and leaves some out. The table includes under 150,000 clones, about 80% detected once. Input material: PBMCs. These TCRs come from a woman aged 40 to 49 in good health and CMV-seronegative.

This chain joins TRBV13 and TRBJ2-5; the match to TRBD2 covers 8 bases. This CDR3 contains 16 residues. CDR1 and CDR2 from the germline V gene are PRHDT and FYEKMQ (reference sequence). Germline trimming cut 2 bases from V and 3 bases from J; bases unmatched to any gene: 8. CDR3 sequence (DNA): TGTGCCAGCAGCTTAAGAGTGGGACTAGGAGAAGAGACCCAGTACTTC. Residues: CASSLRVGLGEETQYF.

The genes are TRBV5-1 and TRBJ2-7; unclear D gene. V lost 3 bases, J lost 2 bases, and 15 bases lay in between. Per germline, CDR1 SGHRS and CDR2 YFSETQ. This CDR3 is built from 15 residues. CDR3 loop: CASSSDTDVTYEQYF. The CDR3 DNA sequence: TGCGCCAGCAGCTCCGACACAGACGTGACCTACGAGCAGTACTTC.

About this clone: Other DNA sequences of this sample code for an identical CDR3. This chain connects TRBV6-5 to TRBJ2-1, with D maybe TRBD1 (6 bases). Germline V gene lookup returns CDR1 MNHEY and CDR2 SVGAGI. This CDR3 has 15 residues. The ends were cut back, 5 bases at V and 0 bases at J, with 11 bases in the middle. This CDR3 is CASSLTGSSYNEQFF. The DNA of the CDR3 is TGTGCCAGCAGTCTAACAGGGAGCTCCTACAATGAGCAGTTCTTC.

This clone was detected once. J is TRBJ2-7 and V is TRBV11-1; 16 nucleotides align to TRBD2. CDR1 SGHAT and CDR2 FQDESV come from the germline V gene (reference sequence). CDR3 length equals 18 residues. The J segment lost 0 bases and the V segment lost 5 bases, leaving 7 bases of the junction unmatched. Here the CDR3 DNA reads TGTGCCAGCAGCCCCGGGACTAGCGGGAGGGTTTTCTCCTACGAGCAGTACTTC. Protein: CASSPGTSGRVFSYEQYF.

The V call is TRBV2, the J call TRBJ2-7; D is possibly TRBD1 (6 bases). The CDR3 is 15 amino acids. V was cut by 7 bases and J by 3 bases, with 19 bases left in between. The V gene's germline CDR1 is SNHLY and CDR2 FYNNEI. CDR3: CASTWARGSNYEQYF. CDR3 coding DNA: TGTGCCAGCACCTGGGCGAGGGGGTCGAACTACGAGCAGTACTTC.

The J gene is TRBJ2-4, the V gene TRBV19; tentative D call: TRBD1 (5 bases). Germline V gene sequence: CDR1 LNHDA, CDR2 SQIVND (reference sequence). The CDR3 is made up of 14 amino acids. The V end lost 3 bases, the J end lost 6 bases, and 12 bases lay between the germline ends. The CDR3 loop reads CASSILGARNIQYF. In nucleotides, the CDR3 is TGTGCCAGTAGTATCCTAGGGGCAAGAAACATTCAGTACTTC. The complete variable domain, with remaining parts taken from reference TRBV19 and TRBJ2-4, reads DGGITQSPKYLFRKEGQNVTLSCEQNLNHDAMYWYRQDPGQGLRLIYYSQIVNDFQKGDIAEGYSVSREKKESFPLTVTSAQKNPTAFYLCASSILGARNIQYFGAGTRLSVL.

The rearrangement joins TRBV5-1 to TRBJ2-5, with TRBD2 matching over 12 bases. CDR1 SGHRS and CDR2 YFSETQ come from the germline V gene. Germline trimming cut 1 base from V and 5 bases from J; bases unmatched to any gene: 9. This CDR3 contains 17 residues. The CDR3 protein is CASSLTGLAGPLETQYF. The CDR3 DNA reads TGCGCCAGCAGCTTGACCGGACTAGCGGGGCCCCTTGAGACCCAGTACTTC.

The chain recombines TRBV6-4 with TRBJ2-2; 8 bases match TRBD2. Germline V gene data show CDR1 as MRHNA and CDR2 as SNTAGT. Unmatched junction bases numbered 9, after V lost 4 bases and J lost 5 bases. CDR3 length: 16 amino acids. CDR3 in DNA: TGTGCCAGCAGTGTCTACGGGGGGGCGTATACCGGGGAGCTGTTTTTT. Residues: CASSVYGGAYTGELFF.

The count of this clone is one. CDR3 protein: CSVEGTGLGNYGYTF. As DNA, the CDR3 is TGCAGCGTTGAAGGTACAGGTTTAGGTAACTATGGCTACACCTTC. The J gene is TRBJ1-2, the V gene TRBV29-1; TRBD1 might be the D (5 bases). Trimming took 1 base from V and 1 from J, leaving 13 bases between them. The CDR3 consists of 15 residues. The V gene's germline CDR1 is SQVTM and CDR2 ANQGSEA.

This clone was found a few times. J is TRBJ1-2 and V is TRBV29-1, with D possibly being TRBD1 (6 bases). Germline CDR1 SQVTM, CDR2 ANQGSEA. V lost 0 bases and J lost 8, with 7 bases in between. The CDR3 sequence is 11 residues long. CDR3 loop: CSVEDRGGYTF. The CDR3 DNA sequence: TGCAGCGTTGAAGACAGGGGCGGCTACACCTTC. Complete variable domain (other parts from reference TRBV29-1 and TRBJ1-2): SAVISQKPSRDICQRGTSLTIQCQVDSQVTMMFWYRQQPGQSLTLIATANQGSEATYESGFVIDKFPISRPNLTFSTLTVSNMSPEDSSIYLCSVEDRGGYTFGSGTRLTVV.

J is TRBJ2-1 and V is TRBV5-6; TRBD1 is a possible D gene (5 bases). CDR3 length equals 14 residues. Per germline, CDR1 SGHDT and CDR2 YYEEEE. The V gene lost 6 bases and the J gene lost 7 bases, with 17 bases spanning the gap. For the CDR3, the DNA is TGTGCCAGCATGGTAGGGTTAGGGGATAATGAGCAGTTCTTC. It is translated as CASMVGLGDNEQFF.

The chain is built from TRBV5-6 and TRBJ2-5; D is unresolved. Trimming stripped 0 bases from V and 2 bases from J, with 5 bases between. The germline V gene has CDR1 SGHDT and CDR2 YYEEEE. The length of the CDR3 is 13 residues. CDR3 in DNA: TGTGCCAGCAGCTTGGCCCTGCAAGAGACCCAGTACTTC. It codes for CASSLALQETQYF.

The gene calls are TRBV4-2 and TRBJ2-3, with TRBD2 matching over 7 bases. The junction had 16 bases not matched to a gene; V was cut back by 1 base and J by 9 bases. The length of the CDR3 is 17 residues. CDR1 LGHNA and CDR2 YNFKEQ come from the germline V gene. In DNA, the CDR3 is TGTGCCAGCAGCCAAGCCCGGGTTACTAGCGATAGTACCACGCAGTATTTT. Its translation: CASSQARVTSDSTTQYF.

This chain links TRBV5-6 with TRBJ2-2; 9 nucleotides align to TRBD2. The CDR3 consists of 12 residues. Trimming at V came to 4 bases and at J to 10 bases, leaving 2 bases not matched to a gene. Germline V gene data show CDR1 as SGHDT and CDR2 as YYEEEE. Here the CDR3 reads CASSIAGAELFF. As DNA, the CDR3 is TGTGCCAGCAGCATAGCGGGGGCGGAGCTGTTTTTT.

The chain joins TRBV5-1 to TRBJ1-1; D remains unclear. Germline V lookup: CDR1 SGHRS, CDR2 YFSETQ. The CDR3 is made up of 14 amino acids. The ends were cut back, 4 bases at V and 0 bases at J, with 10 bases in the middle. CDR3 sequence reads: CASSPWQVNTEAFF. CDR3 in DNA: TGCGCCAGCAGCCCATGGCAAGTGAACACTGAAGCTTTCTTT.

V and J are TRBV7-9 and TRBJ2-3; D might be TRBD1 (5 bases). The CDR3 totals 17 residues. The V end lost 4 bases, the J end lost 0 bases, and 17 bases lay between the germline ends. CDR1 SEHNR and CDR2 FQNEAQ come from the germline V gene (reference sequence). CDR3 DNA: TGTGCCAGCAGCTCAGGGCGCCGGGTCCTTAGCACAGATACGCAGTATTTT. Translating gives CASSSGRRVLSTDTQYF.

The genes are TRBV19 and TRBJ1-5; 9 bases agree with TRBD1. CDR1 and CDR2 (germline): LNHDA, SQIVND (reference sequence). This CDR3 has 14 amino acids. With 7 bases clipped from V and 9 bases from J, the junction kept 10 bases outside the gene matches. The CDR3 DNA follows: TGTGCCAGTACCCAACAGGGGGCCGGCGTGCCCCAGCATTTT. The encoded protein is CASTQQGAGVPQHF.

The genes are TRBV6-1 and TRBJ1-1, with D possibly being TRBD1 (5 bases). The CDR3 consists of 12 residues. CDR1 is MNHNS, CDR2 SASEGT, per germline. Trimming took 7 bases from V and 1 from J, leaving 7 bases between them. CDR3 residues: CASIQGNTEAFF. The CDR3 DNA reads as TGTGCCAGCATCCAGGGGAACACTGAAGCTTTCTTT.

The chain carries TRBV7-9 and TRBJ2-4, with D perhaps matching TRBD1 (5 bases). In germline, CDR1 is SEHNR, CDR2 FQNEAQ (reference sequence). The CDR3 has 17 amino acids. V was shortened by 4 bases and J by 7 bases, with 23 bases between the two germline ends. This CDR3 is CASSSSGQGSRRNIQYF. The CDR3 coding sequence is TGTGCCAGCAGCTCCTCAGGGCAGGGCTCTCGACGGAACATTCAGTACTTC.

The V gene is TRBV7-8, the J gene TRBJ2-1; 8 bases align to TRBD2. Trimming took 0 bases from V and 6 from J; bases not matched to a gene: 4. There are 15 residues in the CDR3. The V gene's germline CDR1 is SGHVS and CDR2 FQNEAQ. The CDR3 DNA is TGTGCCAGCAGCTTAGCGTACGGGAGGGGCAATGAGCAGTTCTTC. It yields the protein CASSLAYGRGNEQFF.

The V and J genes are TRBV7-3 and TRBJ2-1, with 9 positions matching TRBD2. Germline CDR1 is SGHTA and CDR2 is FQGTGA. Unmatched junction bases numbered 10, after V lost 2 bases and J lost 8 bases. This CDR3 spans 16 amino acids. In nucleotides, the CDR3 is TGTGCCAGCAGCTTAGGGACTAGCCGCTGGTACGATGAGCAGTTCTTC. This encodes CASSLGTSRWYDEQFF.